A selection of T cell receptor beta chains follows, all from one sample in a study of cytomegalovirus exposure and HLA in healthy donors. The data were produced by immunoSEQ multiplex PCR, yet TCRdb's version contains in-frame clones alone and is incomplete. The data hold about 160,000 clones, with approximately 79% observed a single time. The specimen sequenced was PBMCs. These TCRs come from a man in his 60s in good health and CMV-seronegative. Each CDR3 is given with its conserved first and last residue. The D gene is left open where the match is weak. The size of a clone is reported for some rows only, either as once, few or many, or as a class for expanded clones.

abundance: few
d_gene: TRBD1
j_gene: TRBJ1-2
v_gene: TRBV5-4
CDR3nt: TGTGCCAGCAGCTTAGGGGGGGGGACAGGGGGCGGCTACACCTTC
CDR3aa: CASSLGGGTGGGYTF

abundance: few
d_gene: NA
j_gene: TRBJ1-5
v_gene: TRBV16
CDR3nt: TGTGCCAGCAGCCAATCTGGCCGGGGCAATCAGCCCCAGCATTTT
CDR3aa: CASSQSGRGNQPQHF

abundance: NA
d_gene: NA
j_gene: TRBJ2-5
v_gene: TRBV15
CDR3nt: TGTGCCACCAGCAGTCTCAACACCAACCAAGAGACCCAGTACTTC
CDR3aa: CATSSLNTNQETQYF

abundance: NA
d_gene: TRBD2
j_gene: TRBJ2-5
v_gene: TRBV7-2
CDR3nt: TGTGCCAGCAGCCGACTAGCGGGGGGCGGAGAGACCCAGTACTTC
CDR3aa: CASSRLAGGGETQYF

abundance: once
d_gene: NA
j_gene: TRBJ2-1
v_gene: TRBV5-4
CDR3nt: TGTGCCAGCAGCTTGGAGGCTAGCTCCTACAATGAGCAGTTCTTC
CDR3aa: CASSLEASSYNEQFF

abundance: NA
d_gene: TRBD2
j_gene: TRBJ2-1
v_gene: TRBV2
CDR3nt: TGTGCCAGCAGTGAAGGAGCTAGCGGGATGTCCTACAATGAGCAGTTCTTC
CDR3aa: CASSEGASGMSYNEQFF

abundance: NA
d_gene: TRBD1
j_gene: TRBJ1-1
v_gene: TRBV6-5
CDR3nt: TGTGCCAGCAGTCTACAGGGGTACACTGAAGCTTTCTTT
CDR3aa: CASSLQGYTEAFF

abundance: NA
d_gene: TRBD1
j_gene: TRBJ2-2
v_gene: TRBV6-1
CDR3nt: TGTGCCAGCCGACAGGGACCAAACACCGGGGAGCTGTTTTTT
CDR3aa: CASRQGPNTGELFF

abundance: NA
d_gene: TRBD2
j_gene: TRBJ2-1
v_gene: TRBV28
CDR3nt: TGTGCCAGCAGAGTAGGTGCTAGCGGGAGTCCTGAGCAGTTCTTC
CDR3aa: CASRVGASGSPEQFF

abundance: NA
d_gene: TRBD1
j_gene: TRBJ2-5
v_gene: TRBV12-5
CDR3nt: TGTGCTAGTGGTTTGGTACGGGACAGGGGAGGTGGTAAGGAGACCCAGTACTTC
CDR3aa: CASGLVRDRGGGKETQYF

abundance: NA
d_gene: TRBD1
j_gene: TRBJ1-2
v_gene: TRBV6-5
CDR3nt: TGTGCCAGCAGTTACCTGGCGAGACAGGGGGACTATGGCTACACCTTC
CDR3aa: CASSYLARQGDYGYTF

abundance: NA
d_gene: TRBD1
j_gene: TRBJ1-2
v_gene: TRBV7-2
CDR3nt: TGTGCCAGCAGCTGGACAGGGGGGACCTATGGCTACACCTTC
CDR3aa: CASSWTGGTYGYTF

abundance: once
d_gene: TRBD1
j_gene: TRBJ2-7
v_gene: TRBV19
CDR3nt: TGTGCCACCACAGGGGACTACGAGCAGTACTTC
CDR3aa: CATTGDYEQYF

abundance: NA
d_gene: TRBD2
j_gene: TRBJ2-6
v_gene: TRBV5-4
CDR3nt: TGTGCCAGCAGCAGAACGGGACTAGCGGGCTTCTCTGGGGCCAACGTCCTGACTTTC
CDR3aa: CASSRTGLAGFSGANVLTF

abundance: few
d_gene: TRBD1
j_gene: TRBJ1-4
v_gene: TRBV4-3
CDR3nt: TGCGCCAGCAGCCAAGTTGGGACAGCTTTTAATGAAAAACTGTTTTTT
CDR3aa: CASSQVGTAFNEKLFF

abundance: NA
d_gene: NA
j_gene: TRBJ1-3
v_gene: TRBV19
CDR3nt: TGTGCCAGTAGTATAGACCAGACTGGAGGAAACACCATATATTTT
CDR3aa: CASSIDQTGGNTIYF

abundance: NA
d_gene: NA
j_gene: TRBJ2-3
v_gene: TRBV15
CDR3nt: TGTGCCACCAGCAGAGGGCGGACAAGAACGGCCACAGATACGCAGTATTTT
CDR3aa: CATSRGRTRTATDTQYF

abundance: NA
d_gene: TRBD1
j_gene: TRBJ1-1
v_gene: TRBV18
CDR3nt: TGTGCCAGCTCCCAAACAGGGGTGGGGGACACTGAAGCTTTCTTT
CDR3aa: CASSQTGVGDTEAFF

abundance: NA
d_gene: TRBD1
j_gene: TRBJ2-1
v_gene: TRBV28
CDR3nt: TGTGCCAGCGACGACAGGGGATCGAAGTTCTTC
CDR3aa: CASDDRGSKFF

abundance: NA
d_gene: TRBD1
j_gene: TRBJ2-7
v_gene: TRBV7-6
CDR3nt: TGTGCCAGCAGCTTAGGCCGGGACAGCCCCTACGAGCAGTACTTC
CDR3aa: CASSLGRDSPYEQYF

abundance: NA
d_gene: TRBD1
j_gene: TRBJ2-7
v_gene: TRBV18
CDR3nt: TGTGCCAGCTCATTGGGGACAGGCAATTACGAGCAGTACTTC
CDR3aa: CASSLGTGNYEQYF

abundance: NA
d_gene: NA
j_gene: TRBJ2-4
v_gene: TRBV28
CDR3nt: TGTGCCAGCAGTTTATCAGGGGTTTTGGGTTATCAGTACTTC
CDR3aa: CASSLSGVLGYQYF

abundance: NA
d_gene: NA
j_gene: TRBJ1-5
v_gene: TRBV7-6
CDR3nt: TGTGCCAGCAGCTTAGTAGCCCAACAGCCCCAGCATTTT
CDR3aa: CASSLVAQQPQHF

abundance: once
d_gene: TRBD2
j_gene: TRBJ2-1
v_gene: TRBV19
CDR3nt: TGTGCCAGTAGAGAACTAGCGGGCGCCCTCAATGAGCAGTTCTTC
CDR3aa: CASRELAGALNEQFF

abundance: NA
d_gene: NA
j_gene: TRBJ2-2
v_gene: TRBV7-7
CDR3nt: TGTGCCAGCAGCCTCTGGGGCGGGACTAACACCGGGGAGCTGTTTTTT
CDR3aa: CASSLWGGTNTGELFF

abundance: few
d_gene: NA
j_gene: TRBJ1-3
v_gene: TRBV29-1
CDR3nt: TGCAGCGTTGAACTGACAGTCTCTGGAAACACCATATATTTT
CDR3aa: CSVELTVSGNTIYF

abundance: NA
d_gene: NA
j_gene: TRBJ1-1
v_gene: TRBV5-1
CDR3nt: TGCGCCAGCAGCGTTGGGGGCACGAACACTGAAGCTTTCTTT
CDR3aa: CASSVGGTNTEAFF

abundance: NA
d_gene: TRBD2
j_gene: TRBJ2-2
v_gene: TRBV10-3
CDR3nt: TGTGCCATCAGTGGGGCTAGCGGGACGAACACCGGGGAGCTGTTTTTT
CDR3aa: CAISGASGTNTGELFF

abundance: NA
d_gene: NA
j_gene: TRBJ1-1
v_gene: TRBV19
CDR3nt: TGTGCCAGTAGTGCAGGCCTGAACACTGAAGCTTTCTTT
CDR3aa: CASSAGLNTEAFF

abundance: once
d_gene: NA
j_gene: TRBJ2-3
v_gene: TRBV7-3
CDR3nt: TGTGCCAGCAGCTTGGGACTTGCAGATACGCAGTATTTT
CDR3aa: CASSLGLADTQYF

abundance: NA
d_gene: NA
j_gene: TRBJ1-5
v_gene: TRBV2
CDR3nt: TGTGCCAGCAGTCCATCGGGCACAGGAAATCAGCCCCAGCATTTT
CDR3aa: CASSPSGTGNQPQHF

abundance: NA
d_gene: TRBD1
j_gene: TRBJ1-2
v_gene: TRBV7-9
CDR3nt: TGTTCCAGCAGCTTAGCAGGGGGCGGCTACACCTTC
CDR3aa: CSSSLAGGGYTF

abundance: NA
d_gene: NA
j_gene: TRBJ2-7
v_gene: TRBV7-2
CDR3nt: TGTGCCAGCAGCTTAGGTCCAGGCTCCTACGAGCAGTACTTC
CDR3aa: CASSLGPGSYEQYF

abundance: NA
d_gene: NA
j_gene: TRBJ1-2
v_gene: TRBV19
CDR3nt: TGTGCCAGTAGTTTCTCACAGGGCACAAACACCTTC
CDR3aa: CASSFSQGTNTF

abundance: NA
d_gene: TRBD1
j_gene: TRBJ2-2
v_gene: TRBV6-6
CDR3nt: TGTGCCAGCAGTTACTCCGGGACAGGGTACACCGGGGAGCTGTTTTTT
CDR3aa: CASSYSGTGYTGELFF

abundance: NA
d_gene: NA
j_gene: TRBJ2-2
v_gene: TRBV21-1
CDR3nt: TGTGCCAGCAGCAAAGTTAATAGCGGCGTGAACACCGGGGAGCTGTTTTTT
CDR3aa: CASSKVNSGVNTGELFF

abundance: NA
d_gene: TRBD2
j_gene: TRBJ2-5
v_gene: TRBV5-1
CDR3nt: TGCGCCAGCAGCTTTCGGACTAGCGGGGGATTGTACCAAGAGACCCAGTACTTC
CDR3aa: CASSFRTSGGLYQETQYF

abundance: once
d_gene: TRBD1
j_gene: TRBJ2-3
v_gene: TRBV2
CDR3nt: TGTGCCAGCAGCCAGGGACAGGGGGCCGGAGGGGGCACAGGGACGCAGTATTTT
CDR3aa: CASSQGQGAGGGTGTQYF

abundance: once
d_gene: TRBD1
j_gene: TRBJ2-7
v_gene: TRBV10-1
CDR3nt: TGCGCCAGCAGTTCGGGACAGGGCTACGAGCAGTACTTC
CDR3aa: CASSSGQGYEQYF

abundance: NA
d_gene: NA
j_gene: TRBJ2-2
v_gene: TRBV6-6
CDR3nt: TGTGCCAGCAGTTACCTCCGACAGAACACCGGGGAGCTGTTTTTT
CDR3aa: CASSYLRQNTGELFF

abundance: NA
d_gene: TRBD1
j_gene: TRBJ1-1
v_gene: TRBV5-4
CDR3nt: TGTGCCAGCAGCTGGGGACAGGGGATGAACACTGAAGCTTTCTTT
CDR3aa: CASSWGQGMNTEAFF

abundance: once
d_gene: NA
j_gene: TRBJ2-7
v_gene: TRBV11-1
CDR3nt: TGTGCCAGCAGCTTAGAGTTTTTAGGGGTTAACTCCTACGAGCAGTACTTC
CDR3aa: CASSLEFLGVNSYEQYF

abundance: NA
d_gene: NA
j_gene: TRBJ2-1
v_gene: TRBV5-1
CDR3nt: TGCGCCAGCAGCTTTTACAGGGCGGATGAGCAGTTCTTC
CDR3aa: CASSFYRADEQFF

abundance: NA
d_gene: NA
j_gene: TRBJ1-2
v_gene: TRBV6-5
CDR3nt: TGTGCCAGCAGTGCGGGGGGACGGATTAACTATGGCTACACCTTC
CDR3aa: CASSAGGRINYGYTF

abundance: few
d_gene: TRBD2
j_gene: TRBJ2-5
v_gene: TRBV11-2
CDR3nt: TGTGCCAGCAGCTTAGCGGGGGGAGAGACCCAGTACTTC
CDR3aa: CASSLAGGETQYF

abundance: NA
d_gene: NA
j_gene: TRBJ1-6
v_gene: TRBV27
CDR3nt: TGTGCCAGCAGTTTAGGCTCCGGGAGCTCCTATAATTCACCCCTCCACTTT
CDR3aa: CASSLGSGSSYNSPLHF

abundance: NA
d_gene: NA
j_gene: TRBJ1-1
v_gene: TRBV7-8
CDR3nt: TGTGCCAGCAGCCCTATTAGACAGATGAACACTGAAGCTTTCTTT
CDR3aa: CASSPIRQMNTEAFF